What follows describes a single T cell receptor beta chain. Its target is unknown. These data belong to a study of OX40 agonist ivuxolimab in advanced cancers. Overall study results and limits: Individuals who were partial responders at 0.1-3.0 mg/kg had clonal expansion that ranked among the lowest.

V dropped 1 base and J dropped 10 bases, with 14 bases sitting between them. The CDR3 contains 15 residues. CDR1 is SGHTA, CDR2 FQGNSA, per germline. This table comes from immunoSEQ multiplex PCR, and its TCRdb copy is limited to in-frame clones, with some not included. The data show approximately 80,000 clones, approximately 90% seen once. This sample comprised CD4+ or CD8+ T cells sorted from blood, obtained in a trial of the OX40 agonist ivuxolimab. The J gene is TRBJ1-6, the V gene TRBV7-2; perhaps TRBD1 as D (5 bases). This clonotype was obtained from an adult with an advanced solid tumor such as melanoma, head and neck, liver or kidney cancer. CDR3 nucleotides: TGTGCCAGCAGCTTAGAGTCCGGGGCCCTCTCACCCCTCCACTTT. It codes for CASSLESGALSPLHF.